This TCR beta chain was sequenced for a study of T cells after yellow fever vaccination. Synthesis of TCR cDNA relied on 5'RACE template switching, which attached a universal primer site and UMIs. TCRdb reprocessed the 5' RACE reads via MiXCR and lists one record per CDR3 protein. This sample has 250,000 to 300,000 distinct CDR3 sequences, with about 5.2% found just once. Study conclusions and caveats: Among primary-vaccination clones, most reappeared after the booster, at about 95% for CD4 and 85% to 90% for CD8. Some clonotypes, a small share, were shared between CD4 and CD8 compartments.

This clonotype was detected a few times. Its antigen is not known. This clonotype originated in a man younger than 35 who received the YFV17D yellow fever vaccine. The material was CD4+ T cells sorted from PBMCs, obtained on the day of the yellow fever booster vaccination.

CDR3 sequence (DNA): TGCAGTGCTAGAGATTTTGGCCAAACACTGTTTTTT. This sequence encodes CSARDFGQTLFF. This sequence joins TRBV20-1 and TRBJ1-4, with no clear D. The V gene's germline CDR1 is DFQATT and CDR2 SNEGSKA (reference sequence). The V and J ends lost 0 bases and 13 bases respectively, with 12 bases between them. This CDR3 contains 12 residues.